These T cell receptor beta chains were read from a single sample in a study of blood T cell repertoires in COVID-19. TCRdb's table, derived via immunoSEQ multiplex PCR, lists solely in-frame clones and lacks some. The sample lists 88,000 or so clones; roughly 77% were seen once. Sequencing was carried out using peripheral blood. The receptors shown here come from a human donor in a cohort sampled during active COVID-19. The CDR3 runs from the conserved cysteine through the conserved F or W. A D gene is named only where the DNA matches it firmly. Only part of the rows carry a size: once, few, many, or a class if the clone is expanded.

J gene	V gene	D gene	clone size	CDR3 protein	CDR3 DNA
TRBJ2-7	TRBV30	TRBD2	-	CAWSSGTSGISLGEQYF	TGTGCCTGGAGTAGTGGGACTAGCGGTATAAGCCTCGGCGAGCAGTACTTC
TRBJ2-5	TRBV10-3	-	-	CAISGTADQETQYF	TGTGCCATCAGTGGGACAGCAGATCAAGAGACCCAGTACTTC
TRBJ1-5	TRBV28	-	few	CASSFHSGGNQPQHF	TGTGCCAGCAGTTTTCATTCGGGTGGCAATCAGCCCCAGCATTTT
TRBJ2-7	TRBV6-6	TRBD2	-	CASSYSTGGYEQYF	TGTGCCAGCAGTTACTCGACGGGGGGGTACGAGCAGTACTTC
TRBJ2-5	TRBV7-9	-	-	CASSPPGETQYF	TGTGCCAGCAGCCCCCCGGGAGAGACCCAGTACTTC
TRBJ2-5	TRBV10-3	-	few	CAISEGVQETQYF	TGTGCCATCAGTGAAGGGGTCCAAGAGACCCAGTACTTC
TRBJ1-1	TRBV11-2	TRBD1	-	CASSLRTGGENTEAFF	TGTGCCAGCAGCTTAAGGACAGGGGGGGAGAACACTGAAGCTTTCTTT
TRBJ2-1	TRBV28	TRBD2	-	CTSGRAPRTNEQFF	TGTACCAGCGGGAGGGCCCCCCGAACAAATGAGCAGTTCTTC
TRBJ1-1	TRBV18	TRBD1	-	CASSPDRVNTEAFF	TGTGCCAGCTCACCGGACAGGGTGAACACTGAAGCTTTCTTT
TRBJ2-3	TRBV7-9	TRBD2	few	CASSPRLAGSTDTQYF	TGTGCCAGCAGCCCCCGACTAGCGGGAAGCACAGATACGCAGTATTTT
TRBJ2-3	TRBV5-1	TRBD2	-	CASSLQSGLAGADTQYF	TGCGCCAGCAGCCTACAATCGGGACTAGCGGGAGCTGATACGCAGTATTTT
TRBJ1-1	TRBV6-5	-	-	CASTGYGDTEAFF	TGTGCCAGCACAGGGTATGGGGACACTGAAGCTTTCTTT
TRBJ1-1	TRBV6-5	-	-	CASGGAGLAEAFF	TGTGCCAGCGGGGGGGCAGGGCTGGCTGAAGCTTTCTTT
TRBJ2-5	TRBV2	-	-	CARRGTKETQYF	TGTGCCAGGAGGGGGACAAAAGAGACCCAGTACTTC
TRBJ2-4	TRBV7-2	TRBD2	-	CASSPMAAGVKNIQYF	TGTGCCAGCAGCCCGATGGCGGCGGGAGTGAAAAACATTCAGTACTTC
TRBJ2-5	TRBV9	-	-	CASSVAGNGETQYF	TGTGCCAGCAGCGTAGCAGGGAACGGAGAGACCCAGTACTTC
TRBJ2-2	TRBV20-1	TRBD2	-	CSASSLAGRHTGELFF	TGCAGTGCTAGTTCGCTAGCGGGCCGACACACCGGGGAGCTGTTTTTT
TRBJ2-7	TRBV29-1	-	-	CSAGVNEQYF	TGCAGCGCCGGGGTAAACGAGCAGTACTTC
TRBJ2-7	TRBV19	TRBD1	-	CASSARQGGDYEQYF	TGTGCCAGTAGCGCACGACAGGGCGGCGACTACGAGCAGTACTTC
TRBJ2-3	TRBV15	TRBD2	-	CATSREKRGGADTQYF	TGTGCCACCAGCAGAGAGAAGCGGGGGGGGGCAGATACGCAGTATTTT
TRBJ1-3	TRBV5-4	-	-	CASSSGTSNSGNTIYF	TGTGCCAGCAGCTCTGGGACATCCAACTCTGGAAACACCATATATTTT
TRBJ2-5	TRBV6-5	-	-	CASSYSWTAQETQYF	TGTGCCAGCAGTTACTCCTGGACAGCCCAAGAGACCCAGTACTTC
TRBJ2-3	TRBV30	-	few	CAWSWGDRTDTQYF	TGTGCCTGGAGTTGGGGGGACCGCACAGATACGCAGTATTTT
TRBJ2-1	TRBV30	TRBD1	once	CASSGTGGYNEQFF	TGTGCCTCCTCCGGGACAGGGGGATACAATGAGCAGTTCTTC
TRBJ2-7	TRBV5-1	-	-	CASTLAPGDSYEQYF	TGCGCCAGCACCCTGGCCCCAGGGGACTCCTACGAGCAGTACTTC
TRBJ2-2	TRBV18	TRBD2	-	CASSRTGTSGRIRTGELFF	TGTGCCAGCTCGCGAACCGGGACTAGCGGGAGGATTAGGACCGGGGAGCTGTTTTTT
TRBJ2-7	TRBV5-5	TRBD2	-	CASSFRLADTYEQYF	TGTGCCAGCAGTTTTAGACTAGCGGACACCTACGAGCAGTACTTC
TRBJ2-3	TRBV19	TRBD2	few	CASSKAGASTDTQYF	TGTGCCAGTAGTAAGGCGGGAGCAAGCACAGATACGCAGTATTTT
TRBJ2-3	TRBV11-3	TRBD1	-	CASSDRDADTQYF	TGTGCCAGCAGCGACAGGGATGCAGATACGCAGTATTTT
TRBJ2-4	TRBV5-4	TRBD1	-	CASSLRDRKNIQYF	TGTGCCAGCAGCTTAAGGGACAGAAAAAACATTCAGTACTTC
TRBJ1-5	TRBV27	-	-	CASREGGGNQPQHF	TGTGCCAGCAGGGAAGGGGGAGGCAATCAGCCCCAGCATTTT
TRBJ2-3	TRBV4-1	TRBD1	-	CASSPGQGNRDTQYF	TGCGCCAGCAGCCCGGGACAGGGCAACCGAGATACGCAGTATTTT
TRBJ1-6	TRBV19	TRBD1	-	CASRPGQGRSPLHF	TGTGCCAGTAGGCCGGGACAGGGACGCTCACCCCTCCACTTT